Detailed here is one T cell receptor (beta chain). Its target is unknown. This sample was taken from a study of cytomegalovirus exposure and HLA in healthy donors. Study overall: T cells numbering around 170 million yielded some 120 million unique TCR beta sequences in an earlier analysis.

The study's findings and limits: Diagnosis of cytomegalovirus status made by the classifier reportedly showed high specificity and sensitivity. Apart from CMV serostatus, no immune exposure information was available.

The CDR3 loop spans 12 amino acids. CDR1 and CDR2 from the germline V gene are MGHDK and SYGVNS. Losses at the gene ends were 5 bases for V and 6 bases for J; bases not matched to a gene: 3. Researchers ran the PCR with 60 Vbeta and 13 Jbeta primers. Profiling relied on immunoSEQ multiplex PCR, and the TCRdb table lists in-frame clones only, not all of them. Among roughly 190,000 clones listed, over 75% were seen once. The source material was PBMCs. This sequence was found in a man in his forties or fifties in good health and CMV-seropositive. The V gene is TRBV25-1, the J gene TRBJ1-1; 7 bases line up with TRBD1. The CDR3 is CASSYGTAEAFF. As DNA, the CDR3 is TGTGCCAGCAGTTATGGGACAGCTGAAGCTTTCTTT. Complete variable domain (other parts from reference TRBV25-1 and TRBJ1-1): EADIYQTPRYLVIGTGKKITLECSQTMGHDKMYWYQQDPGMELHLIHYSYGVNSTEKGDLSSESTVSRIRTEHFPLTLESARPSHTSQYLCASSYGTAEAFFGQGTRLTVV.